The rows below give T cell receptor beta chains drawn from one sample of a study of blood T cell repertoires in COVID-19. TCRdb keeps only in-frame clones here, not all; method: immunoSEQ multiplex PCR. Among 100,000 to 150,000 clones listed, around 80% were seen once. Sequenced material: peripheral blood. These receptors originate from a man aged 65-85 years with acute or convalescent COVID-19. CDR3s include the opening cysteine and the closing phenylalanine or tryptophan. The D gene is left open where the match is weak. Clone sizes are given selectively: once, few, many, or a class where the clone is expanded.

J gene | V gene | clone size | D gene | CDR3 DNA | CDR3 protein
TRBJ1-2 | TRBV6-5 | NA | NA | TGTGCCAGCAGTTACTCAGGCCGGGGAACGGGTGGCTACACCTTC | CASSYSGRGTGGYTF
TRBJ2-7 | TRBV7-9 | many | NA | TGTGCCAGCAGCTCTGACTTGGGTTCCTACGAGCAGTACTTC | CASSSDLGSYEQYF
TRBJ1-5 | TRBV6-5 | NA | NA | TGTGCCAGCAGGGGAGGGGGTCACAATCAGCCCCAGCATTTT | CASRGGGHNQPQHF
TRBJ2-3 | TRBV3-1/TRBV3-2 | NA | TRBD2 | TGTGCCAGCAGCCAGCTAGCGGGGTCCACAGATACGCAGTATTTT | CASSQLAGSTDTQYF
TRBJ2-2 | TRBV5-1 | NA | NA | TGCGCCAGCAGCTTGGGGCAGAACACCGGGGAGCTGTTTTTT | CASSLGQNTGELFF
TRBJ1-2 | TRBV7-9 | NA | NA | TGTGCCAGCAGCTTATTTGGGTACAGCTTCTATGGCTACACCTTC | CASSLFGYSFYGYTF
TRBJ1-4 | TRBV18 | once | NA | TGTGCCAGCTCACCAGACTTGGGGAGTGAAAAACTGTTTTTT | CASSPDLGSEKLFF
TRBJ1-1 | TRBV7-9 | NA | NA | TGTGCCAGCAGCGATGGTTCCCGCGGGACTGAAGCTTTCTTT | CASSDGSRGTEAFF
TRBJ1-1 | TRBV9 | NA | NA | TGTGCCAGCAGCCCCTGGGGGGAAGGCACTGAAGCTTTCTTT | CASSPWGEGTEAFF
TRBJ2-5 | TRBV5-6 | NA | NA | TGTGCCAGCAGCTTGGCGCGGGGTAGGGATCGTGAGACCCAGTACTTC | CASSLARGRDRETQYF
TRBJ2-7 | TRBV12-3/TRBV12-4 | NA | TRBD1 | TGTGCCAGCAGCGGACAGGGTGTCTACGAGCAGTACTTC | CASSGQGVYEQYF
TRBJ1-1 | TRBV25-1 | NA | NA | TGTGCCAGCAGTGAGTCCAGGCCGAACACTGAAGCTTTCTTT | CASSESRPNTEAFF
TRBJ2-7 | TRBV18 | NA | TRBD2 | TGTGCCAGCTCCCAACCAAGCGGGGCAACCTACGAGCAGTACTTC | CASSQPSGATYEQYF
TRBJ2-5 | TRBV7-9 | NA | TRBD2 | TGTGCCAGCAGCTCGGAATACGGGACTAGCGGGGAAGAGACCCAGTACTTC | CASSSEYGTSGEETQYF
TRBJ1-5 | TRBV6-5 | NA | NA | TGTGCCAGCAGAAAGGCGGTACTCGGCAATCAGCCCCAGCATTTT | CASRKAVLGNQPQHF
TRBJ2-1 | TRBV7-2 | NA | NA | TGTGCCAGCAGCATAACAGGCCCCTACAATGAGCAGTTCTTC | CASSITGPYNEQFF
TRBJ2-5 | TRBV4-2 | NA | TRBD1 | TGTGCCAGCAGCCCGGGGACAGGGGATCTTCGTGGGGAGACCCAGTACTTC | CASSPGTGDLRGETQYF
TRBJ2-2 | TRBV3-1/TRBV3-2 | NA | TRBD1 | TGTGCCAGCAGCCAAACAGGACAGGGTCGCACCGGGGAGCTGTTTTTT | CASSQTGQGRTGELFF
TRBJ2-7 | TRBV28 | few | NA | TGTGCCAGCACCTTAGGACAGACCTACTCCTACGAGCAGTACTTC | CASTLGQTYSYEQYF
TRBJ2-2 | TRBV18 | NA | NA | TGTGCCAGCTCCGGGAAAAGGGACACCGGGGAGCTGTTTTTT | CASSGKRDTGELFF
TRBJ1-1 | TRBV12-3/TRBV12-4 | medium-sized | NA | TGTGCCAGCAGCCCGGGACAGAACACTGAAGCTTTCTTT | CASSPGQNTEAFF
TRBJ2-7 | TRBV4-1 | NA | NA | TGCGCCAGCAGCCAAGAGGTGGCAGGGCCAACTCCCTACGAGCAGTACTTC | CASSQEVAGPTPYEQYF
TRBJ2-3 | TRBV12-5 | NA | TRBD1 | TGTGCTAGTGGTCCATGGACAGGGAATCGTGTGGATACGCAGTATTTT | CASGPWTGNRVDTQYF
TRBJ2-1 | TRBV10-3 | once | TRBD2 | TGTGCCATCAAATCGGTGGTAGCGGGGTACAATGAGCAGTTCTTC | CAIKSVVAGYNEQFF
TRBJ1-1 | TRBV6-6 | NA | NA | TGTGCCAGCAGTACCCCGGGAGGGAAGGAAACTGAAGCTTTCTTT | CASSTPGGKETEAFF
TRBJ2-3 | TRBV5-5 | few | NA | TGTGCCAGCAGCCAACGAGGGGGGGCGGATGCAGATACGCAGTATTTT | CASSQRGGADADTQYF
TRBJ2-1 | TRBV11-2 | once | NA | TGTGCCAGCAGCTTAGACCCAGGGCGGAATGAGCAGTTCTTC | CASSLDPGRNEQFF
TRBJ1-1 | TRBV6-5 | NA | TRBD1 | TGTGCCAGCAGGTACCGGGACAGGGGTACTGAAGCTTTCTTT | CASRYRDRGTEAFF
TRBJ1-2 | TRBV5-5 | few | TRBD1 | TGTGCCAGCAGCTTGCGGGCCAGGGGGGAATCTTGGAATTATGGCTACACCTTC | CASSLRARGESWNYGYTF
TRBJ1-6 | TRBV6-7 | NA | NA | TGTGCCAGCAGTTACTACTGGTACGTCAGGGGTTCACCCCTCCACTTT | CASSYYWYVRGSPLHF
TRBJ2-7 | TRBV2 | NA | NA | TGTGCCAGCAGTGTTGCAGGGCGCGACTACGAGCAGTACTTC | CASSVAGRDYEQYF
TRBJ2-1 | TRBV28 | NA | NA | TGTGCCAGCAGACCCCGCGGGGAGACTTACAATGAGCAGTTCTTC | CASRPRGETYNEQFF
TRBJ2-1 | TRBV27 | NA | TRBD2 | TGTGCCAGCAGTTTAATTTCTAGCGGGGGGACAAACAATGAGCAGTTCTTC | CASSLISSGGTNNEQFF
TRBJ1-1 | TRBV5-1 | NA | NA | TGCGCCAGCAGCTTGGGGCTAGGTCAGGGGAACACTGAAGCTTTCTTT | CASSLGLGQGNTEAFF
TRBJ1-2 | TRBV27 | NA | NA | TGTGCCAGCAGTTCCCTCCGGGGAACGTCCGGGGACTATGGCTACACCTTC | CASSSLRGTSGDYGYTF
TRBJ2-3 | TRBV6-4 | NA | NA | TGTGCCTCACACCCGAGGGGGGGGCCGACCCCAGATACGCAGTATTTT | CASHPRGGPTPDTQYF
TRBJ1-2 | TRBV5-6 | NA | NA | TGTGCCAGCAGCTTGTCCGGGTCGGGTGGCTACACCTTC | CASSLSGSGGYTF
TRBJ2-3 | TRBV19 | many | TRBD2 | TGTGCCAGTACTCCGGGACTAGCAACAGATACGCAGTATTTT | CASTPGLATDTQYF
TRBJ1-3 | TRBV2 | NA | TRBD1 | TGTGCCAGCAGGTTACAGGGGGCTGGAAACACCATATATTTT | CASRLQGAGNTIYF
TRBJ1-2 | TRBV7-9 | NA | NA | TGTGCCAGCAGCTCGTGGACAGTGGATTCCTATGGCTACACCTTC | CASSSWTVDSYGYTF
TRBJ1-5 | TRBV27 | NA | TRBD1 | TGTGCCAGCAGTTTAGTTGCAGGGGGCAGCGATGTCAATCAGCCCCAGCATTTT | CASSLVAGGSDVNQPQHF
TRBJ2-7 | TRBV2 | NA | NA | TGTGCCAGCAGCGGGACATCGGGTGACGAGCAGTACTTC | CASSGTSGDEQYF
TRBJ1-6 | TRBV27 | NA | TRBD1 | TGTGCCAGCAGTTTAAGGGACAGGGGATACTCACCCCTCCACTTT | CASSLRDRGYSPLHF
TRBJ1-2 | TRBV2 | NA | TRBD1 | TGTGCCAGCAGCCTTTCAACAGGGGGCGCGGGGTATGGCTACACCTTC | CASSLSTGGAGYGYTF
TRBJ2-7 | TRBV20-1 | NA | TRBD1 | TGCAGTGCTAGTCGCCCCGGACAGGGAGACGAGCAGTACTTC | CSASRPGQGDEQYF
TRBJ2-2 | TRBV3-1/TRBV3-2 | NA | TRBD2 | TGTGCCAGCAGCCAAGGACTTAGCGGGGGGAGAACCGGGGAGCTGTTTTTT | CASSQGLSGGRTGELFF
TRBJ1-6 | TRBV30 | NA | NA | TGTGCCTGGACCGGCTCCTATAATTCACCCCTCCACTTT | CAWTGSYNSPLHF
TRBJ2-3 | TRBV18 | NA | TRBD1 | TGTGCCAGCTCACCTGAAAGGGGGCGGGATACGCAGTATTTT | CASSPERGRDTQYF
TRBJ2-7 | TRBV5-1 | NA | NA | TGCGCCAGCAGCTTAGGGGGTATGAACGAGCAGTACTTC | CASSLGGMNEQYF